This T cell receptor beta chain was recovered during a study of T cells in Graves' hyperthyroidism and ophthalmopathy. Findings and limits, study-wide: Most thyroid clonotypes expanded above 0.001 were also detected in blood.

Thyroid ultrasound, orbital computed tomography, clinical symptoms, and serum thyroxine and TRAb underpinned diagnoses. This clonotype was counted at least ten times. Antigen specificity is unknown. The length of the CDR3 is 14 residues. The V gene's germline CDR1 is KGHSH and CDR2 LQKENI. The V gene lost 2 bases and the J gene lost 4 bases, with 10 bases spanning the gap. TCR beta CDR3 region amplification was performed from RNA transcripts. HTBI primers were the set used in a first-round RT-PCR of the TCR CDR3. MiXCR, run by TCRdb on the multiplex PCR reads, gives a single entry per CDR3 protein. The table shows approximately 740,000 distinct CDR3 sequences, with 11% to 15% occurring only once.

This rearrangement joins TRBV18 to TRBJ2-3; D possibly corresponds to TRBD2 (5 bases). This clonotype was obtained from a woman aged 18 to 35 with Graves' hyperthyroidism. The sample comprised blood. CDR3 coding DNA: TGTGCCAGCTCACCAACTGGGAGTCCAGATACGCAGTATTTT. Translated, it gives CASSPTGSPDTQYF. Full variable domain (missing parts from reference TRBV18 and TRBJ2-3): NAGVMQNPRHLVRRRGQEARLRCSPMKGHSHVYWYRQLPEEGLKFMVYLQKENIIDESGMPKERFSAEFPKEGPSILRIQQVVRGDSAAYFCASSPTGSPDTQYFGPGTRLTVL.